This entry is about one T cell receptor beta chain. The target antigen is unknown. This sample was taken from a study of cytomegalovirus exposure and HLA in healthy donors. Study-wide results and caveats: Specificity of a few CMV-associated chains for CMV antigens was verified in vitro.

This CDR3 contains 11 residues. Trimming left V 3 bases short and J 10 bases short, with 9 bases between. CDR1 and CDR2 (germline): SGHDN, FVKESK. The PCR employed 60 Vbeta primers together with 13 Jbeta primers. This table comes from immunoSEQ multiplex PCR, and its TCRdb copy is limited to in-frame clones, with some not included. The data contain more than 100,000 clones, around 70% of them singletons. The source material was PBMCs. The chain recombines TRBV14 with TRBJ1-1; possibly TRBD1 for D (6 bases). This sequence originates from a woman aged 40 to 49 in good health and CMV-seropositive. The CDR3 nucleotides are TGTGCCAGCAGCCAGCAGGGGAGAGCTTTCTTT. Translating it yields CASSQQGRAFF.